This T cell receptor (beta chain) is from a study of shared clonotypes between healthy human individuals. General study results and limits: Specimens sampled were limited to blood, with tissue repertoires likely differing.

Generated by immunoSEQ multiplex PCR, the TCRdb table keeps only in-frame clones and is missing some. Of some 500,000 clones listed, 75% to 80% are singletons. For this clone: As yet, its antigen is unknown.

Participating donors were healthy, HIV-negative adults free of recent acute infections or vaccinations. Nashville, Tennessee was home to all donors, who were Caucasian adults. The CDR3 extends over 16 amino acids. Germline CDR1 is LNHDA and CDR2 is SQIVND (reference sequence). V was pared by 2 bases and J by 4 bases, with 14 bases between. The clonotype was recovered from a woman aged 35 to 49 in good health. Some clones in this sample may be carry-over from other donors' samples. The chain combines TRBV19 with TRBJ2-2; the D is unclear. What was sequenced was PBMCs. CDR3 amino acids: CASSITPLQVTGELFF. CDR3 in DNA: TGTGCCAGTAGTATAACCCCTCTTCAGGTCACCGGGGAGCTGTTTTTT.